These 22 T cell receptor beta chains came from one sample sequenced in a study of T cell repertoires in cytomegalovirus infection. Using its own MiXCR run on the reads, TCRdb lists one record per CDR3 protein. Of fewer than 550,000 distinct CDR3 sequences listed, approximately 33% are singletons. Sequenced input: PBMCs. All receptors derive from a human donor in good health (CMV status not recorded). Some clones in this sample may be carry-over from other donors' samples.

In its sample, this clonotype was seen many times. The chain employs TRBV7-3 and TRBJ1-1; D gene uncertain. V dropped 5 bases and J dropped 2 bases, with 9 bases sitting between them. CDR3 length equals 13 residues. Germline-derived CDR1 and CDR2 are SGHTA and FQGTGA. For the CDR3, the DNA is TGTGCCAGCAGCCTTCACAGTAACACTGAAGCTTTCTTT. Its protein is CASSLHSNTEAFF.

The chain has TRBV6-1 and TRBJ2-5, with 9 bases lining up with TRBD2. V lost 6 bases, J lost 3 bases, and 11 bases stayed unmatched. The CDR3 spans 16 residues. The germline V gene encodes CDR1 MNHNS and CDR2 SASEGT. CDR3 nucleotide sequence: TGTGCCAGCAGCCTCCTAGCGGGGAGCACCGAAGAGACCCAGTACTTC. This codes for CASSLLAGSTEETQYF.

A note on this clonotype: At one boundary the junction diverges from the germline segment, which might be a read error. This chain links TRBV6-1 with TRBJ2-1; a possible D gene is TRBD2 (5 bases). CDR3 length: 15 amino acids. Germline CDR1 MNHNS, CDR2 SASEGT. The CDR3 DNA sequence: TGTGCCAGCATGGAGTGGACGGGGTCCTACAATGAGCAGTTATTC. Its translation is CASMEWTGSYNEQLF.

This clonotype has at least ten counts. CDR3 DNA sequence: TGTGCCACCCTGGGAGGGGCCCGAAACACCATATATTTT. Translation gives CATLGGARNTIYF. The chain combines TRBV6-5 with TRBJ1-3; tentatively, D is TRBD1 (5 bases). V gave up 10 bases and J gave up 5 bases, with 15 bases separating them. Looked up from germline, CDR1 is MNHEY and CDR2 is SVGAGI. The CDR3 covers 13 residues.

Only a few counts were recorded for this clonotype. V and J are TRBV19 and TRBJ2-7; 9 bases map to TRBD1. V gave up 5 bases and J gave up 6 bases; unmatched junction bases: 11. Germline assignment: CDR1 LNHDA and CDR2 SQIVND (reference sequence). The CDR3 loop spans 15 amino acids. This chain's CDR3 is CASSEEGTGSAEQYF. The CDR3 nucleotides read TGTGCCAGTAGTGAAGAAGGGACAGGGTCGGCCGAGCAGTACTTC.

The chain couples TRBV7-2 to TRBJ2-1, with D possibly matching TRBD2 (6 bases). Germline V gives CDR1 SGHTA, CDR2 FQGNSA. This CDR3 is 16 amino acids long. Trimming pared 2 bases from V and 6 bases from J, leaving 17 bases between. CDR3 region: CASSLFGLACRNEQFF. As DNA, the CDR3 is TGTGCCAGCAGCTTATTCGGGCTAGCGTGTCGCAATGAGCAGTTCTTC.

A few counts support this clonotype. The chain links TRBV2 to TRBJ2-5; D is perhaps TRBD1 or TRBD2 (5 bases each). Germline CDR1 is SNHLY and CDR2 is FYNNEI. This CDR3 contains 13 residues. Between the trimmed V and J ends, which lost 6 bases and 9 bases, there was a span of 17 bases. CDR3 sequence: CASRSHGTSAQYF. The CDR3 DNA sequence: TGTGCCAGCAGATCGCACGGGACGTCGGCCCAGTACTTC. Based on the CDR3 plus reference TRBV2 and TRBJ2-5, the full variable domain is EPEVTQTPSHQVTQMGQEVILRCVPISNHLYFYWYRQILGQKVEFLVSFYNNEISEKSEIFDDQFSVERPDGSNFTLKIRSTKLEDSAMYFCASRSHGTSAQYFGPGTRLLVL.

Comment on this clonotype: One end of the junction varies from germline; a read error may be responsible. This chain connects TRBV12-3 or TRBV12-4 to TRBJ2-3; unclear D gene. This CDR3 spans 15 amino acids. This chain's CDR3 is CDSSLSSLNTDTQYF. The CDR3, as DNA: TGTGACAGCAGTTTATCCTCTCTCAACACAGATACGCAGTATTTT.

This rearrangement joins TRBV6-6 to TRBJ2-3; D unclear. Per germline, CDR1 MNHNY and CDR2 SVGAGI (reference sequence). The CDR3 contains 11 residues. Trimming shortened V by 6 bases and J by 4 bases, and 5 bases separated the two germline ends. CDR3 loop: CASREPDTQYF. CDR3 nucleotide sequence: TGTGCCAGCAGGGAGCCAGATACGCAGTATTTT.

A note on this clonotype: The conserved final phenylalanine or tryptophan is absent from the CDR3, which likely points to a read error. The rearrangement uses TRBV28 and TRBJ2-4, with D perhaps matching TRBD2 (6 bases). V lost 10 bases to trimming and J lost 0 bases, with 22 bases between them. Per the germline V gene, CDR1 is MDHEN and CDR2 is SYDVKM. CDR3 length equals 17 residues. CDR3 in DNA: TGTGCCACTACGAAAGGAGGGAGATCACTAGCCAAAAACATTCAGTACTGC. It is translated as CATTKGGRSLAKNIQYC.

To note about this clonotype: Just one base apart from a much larger clone, this may be a read error. No conserved phenylalanine or tryptophan ends this CDR3, so it is likely a read error. This sequence joins TRBV7-1 and TRBJ2-1, with TRBD2 identical over 16 bases. TRBV7-1 is identified as an open reading frame with a role that is uncertain. This CDR3 region has 15 residues. With V trimmed by 8 bases and J by 6 bases, 4 bases remained unmatched. DNA for the CDR3: TGTGCCAGCTCAGGGACTAGCGGGGGGGCCAATGAGCAGTTCTTA. Its protein is CASSGTSGGANEQFL.

In its sample, this clonotype was seen many times. The chain recombines TRBV7-6 with TRBJ2-3; no clear D gene. CDR3 length equals 16 residues. The V and J ends lost 2 bases and 2 bases respectively, with 14 bases between them. Germline loops: CDR1 SGHVS, CDR2 FNYEAQ. The CDR3 DNA follows: TGTGCCAGCAGCTTATTCTCCCTAGGGAACACAGATACGCAGTATTTT. It codes for CASSLFSLGNTDTQYF.

V is TRBV7-2 and J is TRBJ1-2; 7 bases fit TRBD1. J lost 7 bases, V lost 6 bases, and 8 bases had no gene match. Germline loops: CDR1 SGHTA, CDR2 FQGNSA. This CDR3 is built from 13 residues. CDR3 sequence (DNA): TGTGCCAGCAGGTTACAGGGGCGTGGTGGCTACACCTTC. It yields the protein CASRLQGRGGYTF.

As to this clonotype: At one of its ends the junction is not consistent with the germline gene, which may arise from a read error. The V and J genes are TRBV4-1 and TRBJ2-1, with D perhaps TRBD1 (6 bases). The germline gives CDR1 MGHRA, CDR2 YSYEKL. The CDR3 totals 14 residues. The CDR3 spells CASSQASQGYERFF. For the CDR3, the DNA is TGCGCCAGCAGCCAAGCGTCACAGGGCTATGAGCGGTTCTTC.

The J gene is TRBJ2-7, the V gene TRBV7-6; TRBD1 or TRBD2 may be the D gene (5 bases each). CDR1 is SGHVS, CDR2 FNYEAQ, per germline. V was shortened by 6 bases and J by 12 bases, with 30 bases between the two germline ends. This CDR3 has 16 amino acids. CDR3 loop: CASRPDKAGTPGARYF. CDR3 DNA: TGTGCCAGCAGGCCTGACAAGGCAGGGACCCCCGGGGCACGGTACTTC.

Comment on this clonotype: Since the CDR3 does not end with the conserved phenylalanine or tryptophan, this likely comes from a read error. The genes are TRBV6-1 and TRBJ1-5; TRBD1 matches 7 bases. CDR3 size: 15 residues. Germline V gene data show CDR1 as MNHNS and CDR2 as SASEGT. Unmatched junction bases numbered 11, after V lost 7 bases and J lost 5 bases. CDR3 bases: TGTGCCAGCATACTCAACCGGGACAGCTATCAGCCCCAGCATTGT. Its translation is CASILNRDSYQPQHC.

This clonotype was found many times. The V gene is TRBV7-9, the J gene TRBJ1-2; no clear D gene. Germline assignment: CDR1 SEHNR and CDR2 FQNEAQ (reference sequence). This CDR3 has 15 amino acids. Trimming took 0 bases from V and 2 from J, leaving 10 bases between them. CDR3 sequence reads: CASSLAMADNYGYTF. In DNA form, the CDR3 reads TGTGCCAGCAGCTTAGCGATGGCGGACAACTATGGCTACACCTTC.

The table lists this clonotype with many counts. The chain employs TRBV7-6 and TRBJ2-7, with a possible D match to TRBD1 (5 bases). CDR3 length: 15 residues. CDR1 is SGHVS, CDR2 FNYEAQ, per germline. V was clipped by 0 bases and J by 3 bases, with 12 bases between them. CDR3 protein: CASSLARDSSYEQYF. The CDR3 DNA reads TGTGCCAGCAGCTTAGCGAGAGACAGTAGCTACGAGCAGTACTTC.

This chain joins TRBV28 and TRBJ2-1; no firm D call. The CDR3 has 13 amino acids. Trimming took 2 bases from V and 9 from J, leaving 11 bases between them. Germline V gene sequence: CDR1 MDHEN, CDR2 SYDVKM. This CDR3 is CASSLGGDLEQFF. In DNA, the CDR3 is TGTGCCAGCAGTTTAGGTGGTGATCTTGAGCAGTTCTTC.

This clonotype turned up a few times. The rearrangement uses TRBV6-6 and TRBJ1-2; possibly TRBD1 for D (5 bases). CDR1 MNHNY and CDR2 SVGAGI come from the germline V gene (reference sequence). The CDR3 loop spans 15 amino acids. V lost 4 bases and J lost 7, with 19 bases in between. The CDR3 loop reads CASSSGTQNRGGYTF. CDR3 coding DNA: TGTGCCAGCAGTTCCGGGACTCAGAACCGGGGTGGCTACACCTTC.

The rearrangement joins TRBV7-8 to TRBJ1-4, with a weak D call TRBD1 (5 bases). In germline, CDR1 is SGHVS, CDR2 FQNEAQ. V lost 2 bases and J 11 bases, leaving 27 bases between the germline ends. This CDR3 is 18 amino acids long. In DNA form, the CDR3 reads TGTGCCAGCAGCTTACGAGGGGCCATCAGGGCTTCGGGTGACAAACTGTTTTTT. As protein: CASSLRGAIRASGDKLFF.

The chain recombines TRBV28 with TRBJ1-4; 10 nucleotides match TRBD1. Germline trimming cut 2 bases from V and 6 bases from J; bases unmatched to any gene: 6. Germline V gives CDR1 MDHEN, CDR2 SYDVKM. The CDR3 length is 16 residues. CDR3 sequence (DNA): TGTGCCAGCAGTTTAGCCGGGACAGGGGTTCATGAAAAACTGTTTTTT. Amino acid sequence: CASSLAGTGVHEKLFF.